The clone carrying this T cell receptor (beta chain) was counted only a few times. Its antigen is not known. From the germline J gene comes the end of the CDR3, since the read stops 3 residues before it. The sample belongs to a study of T cell clonality in common variable immunodeficiency. Study-wide results and caveats: Common variable immunodeficiency TCR beta sequences reportedly had fewer deletions and N-nucleotide insertions.

Clones were sequenced by immunoSEQ multiplex PCR, and TCRdb holds only the in-frame ones, with some missing. The table lists about 19,000 clones, no singletons, with about 6.3% in the top ten. Germline CDR1 and CDR2: SEHNR and FQNEAQ (reference sequence). The CDR3 runs 15 residues. J gave up 8 bases and V 5 bases, and 9 bases lay outside the gene matches. The clonotype was recovered from a human donor with common variable immunodeficiency. The rearrangement links TRBV7-9 to TRBJ1-6; TRBD1 agrees at 7 bases. The source material was peripheral blood mononuclear cells. The CDR3 spells CASSGDRARDSPLHF. The CDR3 bases that were read are TGTGCCAGCAGCGGCGACAGGGCTCGCGATTCACCC.